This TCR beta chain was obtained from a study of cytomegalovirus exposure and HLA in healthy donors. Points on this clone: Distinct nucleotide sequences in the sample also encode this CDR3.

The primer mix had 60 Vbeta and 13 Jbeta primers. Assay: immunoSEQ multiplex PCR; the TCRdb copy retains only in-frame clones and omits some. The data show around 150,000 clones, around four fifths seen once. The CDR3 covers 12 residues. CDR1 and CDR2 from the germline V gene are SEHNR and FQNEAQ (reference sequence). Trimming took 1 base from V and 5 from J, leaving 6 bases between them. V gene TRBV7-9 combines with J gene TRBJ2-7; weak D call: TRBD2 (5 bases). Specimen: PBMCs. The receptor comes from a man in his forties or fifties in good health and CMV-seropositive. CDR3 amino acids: CASSLVGDEQYF. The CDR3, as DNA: TGTGCCAGCAGCTTAGTGGGAGACGAGCAGTACTTC.